This T cell receptor (beta chain) was identified during a study of response to subunit inactivated influenza vaccine listed by TCRdb under 2018. A note on the overall study: To follow how T cells responded to a trivalent subunit inactivated influenza vaccine, the researchers relied on deep quantitative profiling of the T cell receptor repertoire. What the authors observed across the whole study: The authors proposed that each seasonal influenza vaccination may bring in only a limited number of new T cells.

There are 15 amino acids in the CDR3, from cysteine to phenylalanine inclusive. Only the CDR3 DNA is retained, 45 bases long and in frame from the first base. Sequences KGHDR (CDR1) and SFDVKD (CDR2) are obtained from the germline V gene. The germline ends are 17 bases apart after V is trimmed by 9 bases and J by 4 bases. The library was built by means of RT-PCR. TCRdb lists the instrument as Illumina HiSeq 2500. The raw public reads went through TCRdb reprocessing: fastp at Q25, MiXCR clone calling, in-frame beta chains kept. Here each entry gathers all rows of one CDR3 protein and keeps the most common genes and DNA. The sample records 700,000 to 900,000 distinct CDR3 sequences, approximately 21% of which are singletons. In total, the top ten clones hold 9.5% to 13% of the sample. A few counts support this clonotype. Its antigen is still unknown. There are no base qualities to consult, and no much larger clone falls within one base.

This chain is built from TRBV24-1 and TRBJ2-2; the D segment could be TRBD2, given 6 matching bases. The sequencing used PBMCs from blood, collected around 5 days after vaccination. The sequence was collected from a man aged 50-59 years who received an inactivated influenza vaccine. Donor details come from another sample of the same person, matched by shared clones. The CDR3 region reads CATATRRVGTGELFF. The DNA is TGTGCCACCGCCACAAGGAGGGTGGGCACCGGGGAGCTGTTTTTT.